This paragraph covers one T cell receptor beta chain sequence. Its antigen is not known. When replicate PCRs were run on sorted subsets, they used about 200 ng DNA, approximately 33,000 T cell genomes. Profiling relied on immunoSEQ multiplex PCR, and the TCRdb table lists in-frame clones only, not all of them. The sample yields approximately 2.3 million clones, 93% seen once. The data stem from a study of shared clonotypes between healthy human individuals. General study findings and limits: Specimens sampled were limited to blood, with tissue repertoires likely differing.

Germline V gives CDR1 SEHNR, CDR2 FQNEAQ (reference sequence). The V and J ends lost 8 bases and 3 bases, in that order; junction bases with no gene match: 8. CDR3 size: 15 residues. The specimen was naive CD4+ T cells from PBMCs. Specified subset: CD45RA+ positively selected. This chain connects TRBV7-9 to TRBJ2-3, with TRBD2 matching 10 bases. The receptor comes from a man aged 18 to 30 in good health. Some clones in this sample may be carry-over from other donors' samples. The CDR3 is CASPGLAGATDTQYF. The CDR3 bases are TGTGCCAGCCCGGGGCTAGCGGGAGCTACAGATACGCAGTATTTT.